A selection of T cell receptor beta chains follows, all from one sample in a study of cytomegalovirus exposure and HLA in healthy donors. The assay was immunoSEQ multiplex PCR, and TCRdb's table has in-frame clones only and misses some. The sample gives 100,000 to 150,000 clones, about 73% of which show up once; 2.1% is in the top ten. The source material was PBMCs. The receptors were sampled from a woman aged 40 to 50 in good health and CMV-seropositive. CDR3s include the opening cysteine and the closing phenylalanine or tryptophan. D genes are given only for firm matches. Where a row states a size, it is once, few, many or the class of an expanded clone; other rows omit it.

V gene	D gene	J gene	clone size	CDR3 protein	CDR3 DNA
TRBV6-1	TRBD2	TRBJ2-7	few	CASTTSTSLYEQYF	TGTGCCAGCACTACTTCGACTAGCTTATACGAGCAGTACTTC
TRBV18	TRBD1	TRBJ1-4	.	CASSPVPGQGATNEKLFF	TGTGCCAGCTCACCAGTCCCGGGACAGGGTGCAACTAATGAAAAACTGTTTTTT
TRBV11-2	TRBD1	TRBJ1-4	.	CASSPILQGGELFF	TGTGCCAGCAGCCCCATTTTACAGGGGGGGGAACTGTTTTTT
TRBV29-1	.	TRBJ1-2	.	CSVPRDSYGYTF	TGCAGCGTTCCCAGAGACAGCTATGGCTACACCTTC
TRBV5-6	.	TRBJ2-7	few	CASSRRGAEDF	TGTGCCAGCAGCCGCAGGGGGGCTGAGGACTTC
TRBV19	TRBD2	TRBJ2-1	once	CASTIMVTGGGEQFF	TGTGCCAGTACTATCATGGTGACGGGAGGAGGTGAGCAGTTCTTC
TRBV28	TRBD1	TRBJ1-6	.	CASRLQGRNSPLHF	TGTGCCAGCAGACTACAGGGGCGGAATTCACCCCTCCACTTT
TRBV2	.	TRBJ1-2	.	CARGQTNYGYTF	TGTGCCAGAGGACAAACTAACTATGGCTACACCTTC
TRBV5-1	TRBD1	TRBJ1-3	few	CASSGGLDRVSGNTIYF	TGCGCCAGCAGCGGCGGGCTGGACAGGGTATCTGGAAACACCATATATTTT
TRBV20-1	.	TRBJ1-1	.	CRGSLNTEAFF	TGCAGGGGCAGTCTGAACACTGAAGCTTTCTTT